Each of the 10 T cell receptor beta chains below was sequenced from the same sample in a study of blood T cells in healthy people across ages. A sample-barcoded 5' primer and a J-beta primer mix were used in a second PCR of roughly 6 to 11 cycles. TCRdb re-called the 5' RACE reads with MiXCR, one entry per CDR3 protein. The table records about 1.6 million distinct CDR3 sequences, about 32% of them present only once. What was sequenced was blood. The receptors come from a woman aged 25 to 39 in good health.

The rearrangement links TRBV21-1 to TRBJ1-1; whether TRBD1, the table's D call, matches the DNA was not checked. TRBV21-1 is reported as a pseudogene. The CDR3 loop spans 18 amino acids. CDR3 loop: CASSKMGKGAGRNTEAFF. Written as DNA, the CDR3 is TGTGCCAGCAGCAAAATGGGCAAGGGGGCAGGCCGGAACACTGAAGCTTTCTTT.

In regard to this clonotype: The junction and the germline gene differ at one end; a read error may be behind it. The V and J genes are TRBV5-1 and TRBJ1-2, with 8 bases matching TRBD1. Germline values: CDR1 SGHRS, CDR2 YFSETQ. CDR3 size: 13 residues. CDR3 residues: CASSLTGDQGCTF. CDR3 coding DNA: TGCGCCAGCAGCCTGACAGGGGATCAAGGCTGCACCTTC.

This clonotype was seen a handful of times. This chain uses TRBV6-6 with TRBJ1-2; 7 bases agree with TRBD1. The CDR3 loop spans 15 amino acids. Germline assignment: CDR1 MNHNY and CDR2 SVGAGI (reference sequence). V lost 5 bases and J lost 2; bases outside the gene matches: 8. CDR3 amino acids: CASSGPTGSNYGYTF. Here the CDR3 DNA reads TGTGCCAGCAGTGGGCCGACAGGGTCCAACTATGGCTACACCTTC.

CDR3 bases: TGCGCCAGCAGCCGGTCGCTAGCGGGAGATTACAGTAACCAAGAGACCCAGTACTTC. This translates into CASSRSLAGDYSNQETQYF. The gene calls are TRBV5-1 and TRBJ2-5; 10 nucleotides agree with TRBD2. The CDR3 is made up of 19 amino acids. After removal of 4 bases from V and 0 bases from J, the junction contained 15 bases not matched to a gene. Germline lookup yields CDR1 SGHRS and CDR2 YFSETQ.

This chain uses TRBV27 with TRBJ2-1; 15 bases are shared with TRBD2. This CDR3 is built from 16 residues. The germline gives CDR1 MNHEY, CDR2 SMNVEV (reference sequence). J lost 8 bases, V lost 5 bases, and 7 bases had no gene match. DNA for the CDR3: TGTGCCAGCAGTCAAGGACTAGCGGGGGGGCCGGATGAGCAGTTCTTC. Translated, it gives CASSQGLAGGPDEQFF.

In its sample, this clonotype was seen a few times. The chain carries TRBV5-1 and TRBJ1-1; no clear D gene. In germline, CDR1 is SGHRS, CDR2 YFSETQ. The CDR3 consists of 12 residues. With 3 bases removed from V and 5 bases from J, the gap between germline ends came to 8 bases. This chain's CDR3 is CASSSEGTEAFF. The CDR3 DNA reads TGCGCCAGCAGCTCGGAAGGGACTGAAGCTTTCTTT.

This clonotype was recorded once. An end of the junction does not agree with germline; a read error may underlie this. The chain uses TRBV2 and TRBJ2-1; D ambiguous. This CDR3 region has 14 residues. Germline V gene lookup returns CDR1 SNHLY and CDR2 FYNNEI. The CDR3 is CTSSEAHATHEQFF. DNA for the CDR3: TGTACCAGCAGTGAAGCGCACGCCACCCATGAGCAGTTCTTC.

Only a few counts were recorded for this clonotype. This rearrangement joins TRBV27 to TRBJ2-7, with TRBD2 matching 8 bases. The V and J ends lost 2 bases and 4 bases, in that order; junction bases with no gene match: 7. The CDR3 sequence is 15 residues long. Looked up from germline, CDR1 is MNHEY and CDR2 is SMNVEV (reference sequence). CDR3 DNA sequence: TGTGCCAGCAGTTTAGCGGGGGGACGACAATACGAGCAGTACTTC. It is translated as CASSLAGGRQYEQYF.

About this clonotype: A clone one base away is much larger, so this may be a read error. The J gene is TRBJ2-3, the V gene TRBV4-1, with a weak D call TRBD1 (5 bases). The CDR3 contains 14 residues. Germline V lookup: CDR1 MGHRA, CDR2 YSYEKL. The chain's CDR3 is CASSLSSGADAQYF. DNA of the CDR3: TGCGCCAGCAGCCTAAGCAGTGGGGCAGATGCGCAGTATTTT.

Comment on this clonotype: The junction shows a germline mismatch at one end, possibly a read error. V and J are TRBV28 and TRBJ2-1; D is perhaps TRBD1 or TRBD2 (5 bases each). CDR3 size: 17 residues. Germline V gene data show CDR1 as MDHEN and CDR2 as SYDVKM. The CDR3 reads CTSSQPSGPSSYNEQFF. CDR3 DNA sequence: TGTACCAGCAGTCAACCTTCGGGGCCGAGCTCCTACAATGAGCAGTTCTTC. Using reference TRBV28 and TRBJ2-1 for the parts outside the CDR3, the full variable domain is DVKVTQSSRYLVKRTGEKVFLECVQDMDHENMFWYRQDPGLGLRLIYFSYDVKMKEKGDIPEGYSVSREKKERFSLILESASTNQTSMYLCTSSQPSGPSSYNEQFFGPGTRLTVL.